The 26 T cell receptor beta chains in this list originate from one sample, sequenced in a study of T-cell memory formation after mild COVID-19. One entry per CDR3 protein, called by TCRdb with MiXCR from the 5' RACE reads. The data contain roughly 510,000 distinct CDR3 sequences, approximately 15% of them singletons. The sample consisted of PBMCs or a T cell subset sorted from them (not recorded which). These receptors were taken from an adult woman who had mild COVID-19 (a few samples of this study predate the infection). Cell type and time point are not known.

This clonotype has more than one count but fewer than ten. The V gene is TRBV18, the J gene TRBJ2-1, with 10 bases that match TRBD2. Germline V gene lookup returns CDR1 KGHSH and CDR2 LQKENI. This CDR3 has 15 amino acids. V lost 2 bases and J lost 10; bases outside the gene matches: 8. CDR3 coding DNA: TGTGCCAGCTCACCAAGGGCTAGCGGGAGTGGAGAGCAGTTCTTC. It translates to CASSPRASGSGEQFF.

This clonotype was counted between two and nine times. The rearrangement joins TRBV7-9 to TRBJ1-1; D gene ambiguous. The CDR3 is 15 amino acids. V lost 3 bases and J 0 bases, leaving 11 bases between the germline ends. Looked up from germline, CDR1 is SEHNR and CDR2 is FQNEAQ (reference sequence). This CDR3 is CASSLDGFVNTEAFF. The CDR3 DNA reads TGTGCCAGCAGCTTGGATGGGTTTGTGAACACTGAAGCTTTCTTT.

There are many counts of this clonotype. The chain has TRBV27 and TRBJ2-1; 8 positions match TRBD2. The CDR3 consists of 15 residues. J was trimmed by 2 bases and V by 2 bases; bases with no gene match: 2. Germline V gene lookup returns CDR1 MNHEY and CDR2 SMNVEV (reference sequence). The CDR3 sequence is CASSLGTSAYNEQFF. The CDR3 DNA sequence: TGTGCCAGCAGTTTAGGGACTAGTGCCTACAATGAGCAGTTCTTC.

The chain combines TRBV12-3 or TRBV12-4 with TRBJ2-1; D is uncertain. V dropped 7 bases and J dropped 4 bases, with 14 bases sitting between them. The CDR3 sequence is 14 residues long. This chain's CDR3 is CASNRALEYNEQFF. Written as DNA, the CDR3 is TGTGCCAGCAATCGCGCCCTAGAGTACAATGAGCAGTTCTTC.

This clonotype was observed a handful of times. The CDR3 loop reads CASSLIWTYEQYF. Here the CDR3 DNA reads TGTGCCAGCAGCTTAATTTGGACCTACGAGCAGTACTTC. This chain uses TRBV7-6 with TRBJ2-7, with D unresolved. The germline gives CDR1 SGHVS, CDR2 FNYEAQ. The ends were cut back, 2 bases at V and 2 bases at J, with 7 bases in the middle. This CDR3 has 13 amino acids.

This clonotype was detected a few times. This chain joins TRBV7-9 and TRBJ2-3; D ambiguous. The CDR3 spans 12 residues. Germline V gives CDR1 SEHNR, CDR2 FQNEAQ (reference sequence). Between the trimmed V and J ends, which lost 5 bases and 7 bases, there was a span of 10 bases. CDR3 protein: CASSPKPNTQYF. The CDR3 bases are TGTGCCAGCAGCCCAAAACCAAATACGCAGTATTTT.

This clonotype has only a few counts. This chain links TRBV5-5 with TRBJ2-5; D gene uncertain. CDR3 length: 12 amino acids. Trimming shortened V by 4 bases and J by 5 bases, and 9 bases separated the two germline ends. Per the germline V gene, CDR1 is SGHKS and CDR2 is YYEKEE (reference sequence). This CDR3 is CASSPASETQYF. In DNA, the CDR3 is TGTGCCAGCAGCCCTGCTAGTGAGACCCAGTACTTC.

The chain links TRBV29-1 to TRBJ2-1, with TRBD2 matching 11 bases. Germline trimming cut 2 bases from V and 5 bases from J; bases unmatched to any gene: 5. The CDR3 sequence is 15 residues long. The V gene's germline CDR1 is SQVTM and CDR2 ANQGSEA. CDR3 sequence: CSVETSGRLNNEQFF. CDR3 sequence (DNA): TGCAGCGTTGAAACTAGCGGGAGATTGAACAATGAGCAGTTCTTC.

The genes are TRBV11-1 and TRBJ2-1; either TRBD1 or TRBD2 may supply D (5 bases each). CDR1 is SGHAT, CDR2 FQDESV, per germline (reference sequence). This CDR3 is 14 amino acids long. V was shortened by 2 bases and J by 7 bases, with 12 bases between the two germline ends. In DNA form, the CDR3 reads TGTGCCAGCAGCTTAACGCAGGGAGTAAATGAGCAGTTCTTC. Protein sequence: CASSLTQGVNEQFF.

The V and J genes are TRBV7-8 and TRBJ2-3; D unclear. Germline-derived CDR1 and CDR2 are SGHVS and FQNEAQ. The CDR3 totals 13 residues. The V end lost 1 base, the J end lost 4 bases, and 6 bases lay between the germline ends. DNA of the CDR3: TGTGCCAGCAGCTTAGTTGAGGCAGATACGCAGTATTTT. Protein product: CASSLVEADTQYF.

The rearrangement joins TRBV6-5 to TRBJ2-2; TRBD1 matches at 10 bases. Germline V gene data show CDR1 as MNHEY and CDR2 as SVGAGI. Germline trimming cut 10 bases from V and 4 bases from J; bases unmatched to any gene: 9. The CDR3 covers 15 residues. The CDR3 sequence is CATTTGGPRTGELFF. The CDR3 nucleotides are TGTGCCACCACGACAGGGGGCCCGCGCACCGGGGAGCTGTTTTTT.

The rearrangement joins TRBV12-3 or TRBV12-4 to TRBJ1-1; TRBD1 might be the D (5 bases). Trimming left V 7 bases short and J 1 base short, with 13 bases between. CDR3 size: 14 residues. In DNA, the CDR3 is TGTGCCAGCACCCTGACAGCCCCGAACACTGAAGCTTTCTTT. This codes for CASTLTAPNTEAFF.

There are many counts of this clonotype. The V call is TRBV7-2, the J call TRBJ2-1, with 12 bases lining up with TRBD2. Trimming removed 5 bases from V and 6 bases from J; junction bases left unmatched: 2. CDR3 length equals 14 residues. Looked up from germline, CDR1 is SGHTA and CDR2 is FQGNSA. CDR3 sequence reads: CASSAGLAGNEQFF. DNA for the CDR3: TGTGCCAGCAGCGCGGGACTAGCGGGCAATGAGCAGTTCTTC.

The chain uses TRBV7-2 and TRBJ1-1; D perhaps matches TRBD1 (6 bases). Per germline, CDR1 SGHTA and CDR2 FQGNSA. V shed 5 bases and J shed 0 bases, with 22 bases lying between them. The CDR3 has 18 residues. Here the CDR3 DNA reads TGTGCCAGCAGCCCGAGGACAGTCCGGGCGATCATGAACACTGAAGCTTTCTTT. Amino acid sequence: CASSPRTVRAIMNTEAFF. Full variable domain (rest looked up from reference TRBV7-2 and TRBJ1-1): GAGVSQSPSNKVTEKGKDVELRCDPISGHTALYWYRQSLGQGLEFLIYFQGNSAPDKSGLPSDRFSAERTGGSVSTLTIQRTQQEDSAVYLCASSPRTVRAIMNTEAFFGQGTRLTVV.

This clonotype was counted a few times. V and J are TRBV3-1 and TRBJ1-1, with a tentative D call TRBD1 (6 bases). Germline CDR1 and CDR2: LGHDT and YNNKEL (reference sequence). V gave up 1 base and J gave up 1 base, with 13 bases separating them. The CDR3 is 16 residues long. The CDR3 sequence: CASSQVQARGNTEAFF. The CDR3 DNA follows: TGTGCCAGCAGCCAAGTCCAGGCCAGGGGGAACACTGAAGCTTTCTTT.

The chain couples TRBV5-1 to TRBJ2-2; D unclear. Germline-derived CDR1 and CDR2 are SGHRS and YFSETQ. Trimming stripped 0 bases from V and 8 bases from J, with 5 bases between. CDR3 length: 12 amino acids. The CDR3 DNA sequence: TGCGCCAGCAGCTTGGAGAGTGGGGAGCTGTTTTTT. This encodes CASSLESGELFF.

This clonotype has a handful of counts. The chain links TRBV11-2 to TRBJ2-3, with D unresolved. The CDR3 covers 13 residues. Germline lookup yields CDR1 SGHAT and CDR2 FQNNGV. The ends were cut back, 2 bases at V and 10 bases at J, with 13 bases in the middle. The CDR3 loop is CASSLQWEGAQYF. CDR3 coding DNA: TGTGCCAGCAGCTTACAATGGGAAGGTGCGCAGTATTTT.

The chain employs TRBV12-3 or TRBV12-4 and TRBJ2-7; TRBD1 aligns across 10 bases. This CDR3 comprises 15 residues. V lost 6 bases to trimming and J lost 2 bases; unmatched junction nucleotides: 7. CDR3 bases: TGTGCCAGCAGCCAGGGACAGGGGCACCCCTACGAGCAGTACTTC. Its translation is CASSQGQGHPYEQYF.

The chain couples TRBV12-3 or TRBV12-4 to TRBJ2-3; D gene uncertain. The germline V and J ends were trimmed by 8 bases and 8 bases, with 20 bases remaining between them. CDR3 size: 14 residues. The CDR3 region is CASLSRRLAGTQYF. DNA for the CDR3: TGTGCCAGCCTAAGTAGGCGACTCGCCGGTACGCAGTATTTT.

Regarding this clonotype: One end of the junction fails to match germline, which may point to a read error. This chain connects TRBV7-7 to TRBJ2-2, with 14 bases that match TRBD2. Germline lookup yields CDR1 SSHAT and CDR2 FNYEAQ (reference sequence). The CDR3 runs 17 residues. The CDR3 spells CASSSGLAGVSTGELFF. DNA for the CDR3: TGTGCTAGCAGCTCGGGACTAGCGGGAGTAAGCACCGGGGAGCTGTTTTTT.

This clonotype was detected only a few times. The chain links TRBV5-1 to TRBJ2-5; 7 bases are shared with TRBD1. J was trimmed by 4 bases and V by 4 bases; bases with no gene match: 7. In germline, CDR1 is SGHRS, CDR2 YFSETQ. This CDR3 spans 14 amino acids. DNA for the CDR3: TGCGCCAGCAGCAAAGACAGGGTCGGAGAGACCCAGTACTTC. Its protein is CASSKDRVGETQYF.

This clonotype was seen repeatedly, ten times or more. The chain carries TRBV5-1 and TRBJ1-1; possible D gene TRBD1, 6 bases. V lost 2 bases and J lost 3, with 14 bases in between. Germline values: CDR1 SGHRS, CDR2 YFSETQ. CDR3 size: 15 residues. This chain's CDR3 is CASSLGSGGDTEAFF. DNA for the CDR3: TGCGCCAGCAGCTTAGGAAGCGGGGGCGACACTGAAGCTTTCTTT. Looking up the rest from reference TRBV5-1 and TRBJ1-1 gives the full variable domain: KAGVTQTPRYLIKTRGQQVTLSCSPISGHRSVSWYQQTPGQGLQFLFEYFSETQRNKGNFPGRFSGRQFSNSRSEMNVSTLELGDSALYLCASSLGSGGDTEAFFGQGTRLTVV.

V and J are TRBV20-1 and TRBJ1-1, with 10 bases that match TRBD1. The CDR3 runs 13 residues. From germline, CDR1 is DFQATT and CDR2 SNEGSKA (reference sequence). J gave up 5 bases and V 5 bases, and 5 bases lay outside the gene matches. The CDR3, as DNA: TGCAGTGCTTGGACAGGGGGATGGACTGAAGCTTTCTTT. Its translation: CSAWTGGWTEAFF.

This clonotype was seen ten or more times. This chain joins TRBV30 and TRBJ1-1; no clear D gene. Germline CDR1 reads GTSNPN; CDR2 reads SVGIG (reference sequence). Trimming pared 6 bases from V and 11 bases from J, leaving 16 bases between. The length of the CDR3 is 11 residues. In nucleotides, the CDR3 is TGTGCCTGTGAGGGATACCGAGAGGCTTTCTTT. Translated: CACEGYREAFF.

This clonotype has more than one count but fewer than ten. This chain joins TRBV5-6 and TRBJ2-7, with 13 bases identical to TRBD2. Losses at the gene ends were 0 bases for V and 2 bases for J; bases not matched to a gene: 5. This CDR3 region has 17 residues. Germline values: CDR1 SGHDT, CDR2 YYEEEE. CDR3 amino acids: CASSLEGLAGKPYEQYF. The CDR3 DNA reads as TGTGCCAGCAGCTTGGAGGGACTAGCGGGAAAACCCTACGAGCAGTACTTC.

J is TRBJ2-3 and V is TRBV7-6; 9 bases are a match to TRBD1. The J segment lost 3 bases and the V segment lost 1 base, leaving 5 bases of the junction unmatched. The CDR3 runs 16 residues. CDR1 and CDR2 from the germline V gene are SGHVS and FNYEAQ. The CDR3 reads CASSLVTGGLTDTQYF. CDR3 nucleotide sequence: TGTGCCAGCAGCTTAGTTACAGGGGGCTTGACAGATACGCAGTATTTT.